This T cell receptor beta chain was found in a study of cytomegalovirus exposure and HLA in healthy donors. Broader study findings: Excluded were some V segments that proved indistinguishable, including TRBV6-2 and TRBV6-3. In a later analysis, a missense DCLRE1C variant was linked to TCR beta V- and J-gene trimming.

This CDR3 contains 16 residues. Germline V gene sequence: CDR1 SNHLY, CDR2 FYNNEI. J gave up 1 base and V 6 bases, and 6 bases lay outside the gene matches. The table lists this clone with a few counts. The antigen is unknown. All donors participated as healthy donors of bone marrow. The PCR ran on 60 Vbeta and 13 Jbeta primers. TCRdb keeps only in-frame clones here, not all; method: immunoSEQ multiplex PCR. The sample includes under 110,000 clones, 65% to 90% of them seen just once. The chain combines TRBV2 with TRBJ2-5; 12 bases match TRBD2. Sequencing was performed on PBMCs. The sequence was obtained from a man between 50 and 59 years old in good health and CMV-seronegative. CDR3 protein: CASSVTSGGTQETQYF. In DNA form, the CDR3 reads TGTGCCAGCAGCGTGACTAGCGGGGGTACCCAAGAGACCCAGTACTTC.